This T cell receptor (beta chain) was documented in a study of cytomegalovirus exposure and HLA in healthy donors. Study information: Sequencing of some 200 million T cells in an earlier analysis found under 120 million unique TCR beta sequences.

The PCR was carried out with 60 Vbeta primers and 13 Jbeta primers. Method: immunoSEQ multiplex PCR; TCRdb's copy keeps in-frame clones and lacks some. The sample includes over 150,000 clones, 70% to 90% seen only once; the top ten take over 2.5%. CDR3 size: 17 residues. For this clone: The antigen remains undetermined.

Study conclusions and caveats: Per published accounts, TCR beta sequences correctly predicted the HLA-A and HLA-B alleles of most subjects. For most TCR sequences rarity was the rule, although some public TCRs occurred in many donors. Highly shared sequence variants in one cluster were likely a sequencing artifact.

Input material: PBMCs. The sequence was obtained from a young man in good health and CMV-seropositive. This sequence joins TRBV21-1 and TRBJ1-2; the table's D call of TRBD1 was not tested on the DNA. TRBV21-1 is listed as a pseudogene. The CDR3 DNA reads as TGTGCCAGCAGCAAAAAACCCGGGACCCAAGGGGGCGATGGCTACACCTTC. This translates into CASSKKPGTQGGDGYTF.